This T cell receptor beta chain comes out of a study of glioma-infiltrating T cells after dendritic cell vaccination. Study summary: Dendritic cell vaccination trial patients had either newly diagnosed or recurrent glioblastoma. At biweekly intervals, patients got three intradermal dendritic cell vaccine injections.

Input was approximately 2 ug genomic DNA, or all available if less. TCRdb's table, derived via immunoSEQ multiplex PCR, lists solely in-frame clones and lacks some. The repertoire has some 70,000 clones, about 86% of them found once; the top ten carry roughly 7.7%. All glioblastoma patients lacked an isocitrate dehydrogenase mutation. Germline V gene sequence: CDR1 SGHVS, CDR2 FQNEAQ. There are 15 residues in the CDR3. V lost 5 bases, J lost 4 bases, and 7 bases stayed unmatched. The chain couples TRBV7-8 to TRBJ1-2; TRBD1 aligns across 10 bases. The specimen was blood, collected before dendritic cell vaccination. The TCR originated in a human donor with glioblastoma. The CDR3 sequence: CASSPRTGGSYGYTF. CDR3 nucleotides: TGTGCCAGCAGCCCAAGGACAGGGGGGAGCTATGGCTACACCTTC.